This T cell receptor beta chain was retrieved from a study of glioma-infiltrating T cells. Regarding the study as a whole: Gliomas, especially low-grade, showed above-expected tissue-blood divergence; non-neoplastic patients showed below. Only very few CDR3 sequences appeared in both tissue and blood.

Concerning this clonotype itself: Its specificity is not known.

The iRepertoire nested amplicon-rescue multiplex PCR amplified TCR alpha and beta CDR3s from RNA. Input was roughly 100-450 ng of tissue mRNA or PBMC total RNA. TCRdb processed the multiplex PCR reads anew with MiXCR; each CDR3 protein has one entry. In the table there are 9,500 to 15,000 distinct CDR3 sequences, about 25% of which are singletons. Trimming at V came to 1 base and at J to 0 bases, leaving 0 bases not matched to a gene. Germline CDR1 SEHNR, CDR2 FQNEAQ (reference sequence). This CDR3 has 16 residues. The gene calls are TRBV7-9 and TRBJ2-1, with 10 nucleotides matching TRBD2. Sequenced input: glioma tissue, nonneoplastic brain tissue, or PBMCs (not recorded which). This TCR derives from a human donor with low-grade glioma or glioblastoma, undergoing nonglioma brain surgery, or in good health (not recorded which). CDR3 protein: CASSLGTSGSYNEQFF. The CDR3 nucleotides are TGTGCCAGCAGCTTAGGGACTAGCGGCTCCTACAATGAGCAGTTCTTC. Full variable domain (remainder filled in from reference TRBV7-9 and TRBJ2-1): DTGVSQNPRHKITKRGQNVTFRCDPISEHNRLYWYRQTLGQGPEFLTYFQNEAQLEKSRLLSDRFSAERPKGSFSTLEIQRTEQGDSAMYLCASSLGTSGSYNEQFFGPGTRLTVL.